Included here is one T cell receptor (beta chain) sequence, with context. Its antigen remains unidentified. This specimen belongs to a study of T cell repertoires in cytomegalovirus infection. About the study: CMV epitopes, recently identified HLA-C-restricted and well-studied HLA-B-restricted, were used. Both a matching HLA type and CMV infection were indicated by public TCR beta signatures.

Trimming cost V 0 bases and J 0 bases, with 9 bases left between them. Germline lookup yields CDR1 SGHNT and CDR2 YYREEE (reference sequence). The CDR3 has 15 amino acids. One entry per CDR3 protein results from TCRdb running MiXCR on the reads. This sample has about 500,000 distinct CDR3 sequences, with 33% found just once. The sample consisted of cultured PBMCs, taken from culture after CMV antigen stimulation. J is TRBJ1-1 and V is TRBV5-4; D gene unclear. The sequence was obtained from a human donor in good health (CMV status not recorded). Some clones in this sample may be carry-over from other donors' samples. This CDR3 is CASSLDRVLNTEAFF. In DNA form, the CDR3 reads TGTGCCAGCAGCTTGGATAGAGTATTGAACACTGAAGCTTTCTTT.